The 8 T cell receptor beta chains listed next were all sequenced from one sample in a study of T cells in Graves' hyperthyroidism and ophthalmopathy. Amplified regions were TCR beta CDR3 sequences from RNA transcripts. The HTBI primer set served for first-round RT-PCR of the TCR CDR3. TCRdb analysed the multiplex PCR reads with MiXCR anew, one entry per CDR3 protein. The sample has about 550,000 distinct CDR3 sequences, about 20% seen once. Sequenced material: blood. The receptors stem from a man between 18 and 35 years old with Graves' hyperthyroidism.

The chain has TRBV28 and TRBJ1-6; no clear D. The V end lost 6 bases, the J end lost 8 bases, and 5 bases lay between the germline ends. The CDR3 extends over 11 amino acids. CDR1 and CDR2 (germline): MDHEN, SYDVKM. In nucleotides, the CDR3 is TGTGCCAGCAGCCACTATTCACCCCTCCACTTT. Amino acids: CASSHYSPLHF.

In regard to this clonotype: Mismatch with germline at one junction end may stem from a read error. This chain joins TRBV4-1 and TRBJ2-6; unclear D gene. Germline CDR1 and CDR2: MGHRA and YSYEKL. The CDR3 has 14 residues. The CDR3 loop reads CASSQGSGVNVLTF. DNA for the CDR3: TGCGCCAGCAGCCAGGGCTCTGGGGTCAACGTCCTGACTTTC.

The gene calls are TRBV28 and TRBJ2-1; either TRBD1 or TRBD2 may supply D (5 bases each). The V end was cut by 7 bases, the J end by 4 bases, with 14 bases between. Germline V gene lookup returns CDR1 MDHEN and CDR2 SYDVKM. The CDR3 is made up of 14 amino acids. The CDR3 is CASNPGRIYNEQFF. The CDR3 DNA sequence: TGTGCCAGCAATCCGGGACGGATTTACAATGAGCAGTTCTTC. Filled out from reference TRBV28 and TRBJ2-1, the complete variable domain reads DVKVTQSSRYLVKRTGEKVFLECVQDMDHENMFWYRQDPGLGLRLIYFSYDVKMKEKGDIPEGYSVSREKKERFSLILESASTNQTSMYLCASNPGRIYNEQFFGPGTRLTVL.

This clonotype was seen ten or more times. The chain is built from TRBV4-1 and TRBJ1-2; unclear D gene. Germline lookup yields CDR1 MGHRA and CDR2 YSYEKL. The CDR3 covers 16 residues. V lost 1 base to trimming and J lost 8 bases, with 20 bases between them. The CDR3 loop is CASSQVISPQGRGYTF. In DNA form, the CDR3 reads TGCGCCAGCAGCCAAGTAATCTCTCCTCAAGGGAGAGGCTACACCTTC.

J is TRBJ2-7 and V is TRBV11-2; no clear D gene. Germline V gene data show CDR1 as SGHAT and CDR2 as FQNNGV. Trimming removed 4 bases from V and 0 bases from J, with 13 bases in between. This CDR3 is built from 15 residues. CDR3 sequence: CASSYTPTPSYEQYF. The DNA of the CDR3 is TGTGCCAGCAGCTATACCCCCACCCCCTCCTACGAGCAGTACTTC.

This clonotype was recorded a few times. The rearrangement uses TRBV11-2 and TRBJ1-1; TRBD1 is a possible D gene (6 bases). Germline assignment: CDR1 SGHAT and CDR2 FQNNGV. Trimming took off 3 bases at V and 2 bases at J, with 13 bases between the two ends. The CDR3 has 15 amino acids. The CDR3 nucleotides read TGTGCCAGCAGCTTCAGACAGGCGTTAAACACTGAAGCTTTCTTT. Its protein is CASSFRQALNTEAFF.

This clonotype has a count of ten or more. The chain recombines TRBV12-3 or TRBV12-4 with TRBJ1-1, with D perhaps matching TRBD1 (5 bases). Trimming removed 3 bases from V and 5 bases from J, with 10 bases in between. The CDR3 is made up of 13 amino acids. The CDR3 sequence is CASSFVGETEAFF. CDR3 bases: TGTGCCAGCAGTTTCGTAGGGGAGACTGAAGCTTTCTTT.

There are many counts of this clonotype. The V gene is TRBV6-1, the J gene TRBJ2-7; D call uncertain. Germline V gene sequence: CDR1 MNHNS, CDR2 SASEGT. V gave up 0 bases and J gave up 3 bases, with 15 bases separating them. The CDR3 loop spans 16 amino acids. Here the CDR3 DNA reads TGTGCCAGCAGTGAAGCGCGGTGGTCAGCCCACTACGAGCAGTACTTC. This encodes CASSEARWSAHYEQYF.